The present entry profiles one T cell receptor (beta chain) with its context. Its antigen is still unknown. This sample is part of a study of T cell repertoires in cytomegalovirus infection. MiXCR, run by TCRdb on the reads, gives a single entry per CDR3 protein. The sample carries some 700,000 distinct CDR3 sequences, approximately 33% recorded once. V shed 4 bases and J shed 1 base, with 10 bases lying between them. The CDR3 extends over 14 amino acids. From germline, CDR1 is SGHVS and CDR2 FQNEAQ. The sequence was obtained from a human donor in good health (CMV status not recorded). Some clones in this sample may be carry-over from other donors' samples. The sample in question was cultured PBMCs, obtained from culture after CMV antigen stimulation. The rearrangement joins TRBV7-8 to TRBJ1-1; the D is unclear. The CDR3 DNA reads as TGTGCCAGCAGCTCAACAGTGGGGAACACTGAAGCTTTCTTT. This sequence encodes CASSSTVGNTEAFF. Full variable domain (missing parts from reference TRBV7-8 and TRBJ1-1): GAGVSQSPRYKVAKRGQDVALRCDPISGHVSLFWYQQALGQGPEFLTYFQNEAQLDKSGLPSDRFFAERPEGSVSTLKIQRTQQEDSAVYLCASSSTVGNTEAFFGQGTRLTVV.